This entry describes one T cell receptor beta chain. Which antigen it targets is not known. No qualities accompany the bases; no much larger clone lies one base away. V was cut back by 7 bases and J by 7 bases, leaving a gap of 11 bases between them. CDR1 LNHNV and CDR2 YYDKDF are derived from the germline V gene (reference sequence). The CDR3 runs 12 amino acids, cysteine and phenylalanine included. The read is trimmed to its CDR3 DNA, 36 bases read in frame from base 1. This sample was included in a study of blood T cells in healthy people across ages (dated by TCRdb to between 2014 and 2016). In the study overall: In model experiments, template switching captured about one uniquely barcoded TCR beta cDNA molecule for every two T cells. Two additional independent replicas of 1 million unique cDNA reads from the same blood draw were analyzed for two donors (one aged 18 to 30 and one aged 80 or older). Age-related changes in TCR beta repertoire diversity were measured in the study by deep sequencing normalized with unique cDNA molecular identifiers. Donors were grouped into four age groups: young (average approximately 16 years), middle-aged (under 40), aged (roughly 62) and long-lived (approximately 81). Donors of different ages were randomly distributed across sequencing lanes to avoid experimental bias. What the work shows at the level of the full study, not this receptor alone: As age increased, observed TCR beta diversity per million T cells dropped in a roughly linear way, and a significant reduction was already evident by age about 40. Bulk unsorted PBMC profiling prevented conclusive comparison of naive and antigen-experienced compartments. Observed TCR beta diversity correlated strongly with the percentage of naive T cells measured by flow cytometry. Estimates of total diversity based on one million sequenced T cells were regarded as lower bounds and as underestimates. The CMV infection status of donors was not known, potentially confounding age-related changes in expanded clonotypes. Compared with the aged group, the long-lived group had more naive CD4+ T cells, fewer expanded clones and increased TCR diversity, suggesting age selection.

The library relied on 5' RACE. Sequencing was performed on an Illumina HiSeq 2500. A second PCR of about 6 to 11 cycles was performed with a sample-barcoded 5' primer and a J-beta primer mix. A template-switch 5' adaptor carrying 12 random nucleotides introduced a unique molecular identifier onto each TCR beta cDNA molecule. Each sample yielded at least 2.5 million CDR3-containing paired-end reads. The Mint cDNA synthesis kit, primed by a TRBC-specific oligonucleotide, was used to synthesize first-strand cDNA from all RNA. Following uracil-DNA glycosylase treatment, all cDNA underwent a first 18-cycle PCR with the universal primers M1SS and BC2_uni_R. The paper's processing steps were these. Normalization of each sample was performed by random selection of 1 million high-quality reads, each carrying a distinct molecular identifier. Instead of being binned into consensus sequences, reads with shared molecular identifiers were discarded. MiTCR, with a Q25 quality threshold and the strictest error-elimination algorithm, was used for CDR3 identification, clonotype clustering and error correction. Lower-bound total TCR beta diversity was estimated with a nonparametric unseen species model using Euler transformation. The raw public reads went through TCRdb reprocessing: fastp at Q25, MiXCR clone calling, in-frame beta chains kept. Rows matching on CDR3 protein sequence are summarized as one entry with the most common DNA and genes. In this record, the V and J calls reflect TCRdb's handling and not the investigators' own analysis. The sample table records under 2,000,000 distinct CDR3 sequences; 49% of these occur just once. Clones ranked in the top ten supply about 2.1% of the sample.

The 39 donors, aged about 6 to 100 years, were systemically healthy Caucasian individuals from Russia. About 9.6 milliliters of peripheral blood were collected from each donor into EDTA-treated Vacutainer tubes. Ficoll-Paque density-gradient centrifugation was used to isolate PBMCs, with at least 7 million obtained per sample. Trizol reagent was used to extract total RNA from the PBMCs, yielding at least 6 micrograms per sample. For every donor, an aliquot of PBMCs went through flow cytometry to measure the percentages of naive CD45RAhigh/CD27high T cells. This receptor was taken from a middle-aged woman in good health. The rearrangement joined TRBV15 to TRBJ2-1; no D gene call is confident. Sequenced sample: blood. The bases read TGTGCCACCAACGGGTTAGGGAATGAGCAGTTCTTC. Translated, it gives CATNGLGNEQFF.